This T cell receptor (beta chain) originates from a study of post-analysis software for immune sequencing data. Unique molecular identifiers were present in the TCR beta cDNA libraries. T cells, roughly 1 to 10 million of them, yielded approximately 530,000 cDNA molecules. TCRdb reanalysed the PCR reads using MiXCR and keeps one entry per CDR3 protein. The table lists about 400,000 distinct CDR3 sequences, around 33% of them singletons. Findings and limits, study-wide: TRBV5-6, TRBV5-1 and TRBV20-1 belonged to a set of a handful of TRBV segments that were more frequent in patients than controls. Samples from a shared batch, those prepared together, strongly co-clustered by F measure. For normalized Chao1 diversity, multiple sclerosis patients scored significantly lower than controls did.

With respect to this clonotype: What it recognizes is unknown.

The CDR3 runs 15 residues. Trimming removed 4 bases at V and 8 bases at J, with 18 bases between. Germline CDR1 is LGHNA and CDR2 is YNFKEQ. The genes are TRBV4-2 and TRBJ2-1; tentative D call: TRBD2 (6 bases). This clonotype was sampled from a girl aged 5-17 years with multiple sclerosis. Source material: blood. The CDR3 DNA is TGTGCCAGCAGCCGAACTAGCAGGGACTTAGATGAGCAGTTCTTC. Amino acids: CASSRTSRDLDEQFF.